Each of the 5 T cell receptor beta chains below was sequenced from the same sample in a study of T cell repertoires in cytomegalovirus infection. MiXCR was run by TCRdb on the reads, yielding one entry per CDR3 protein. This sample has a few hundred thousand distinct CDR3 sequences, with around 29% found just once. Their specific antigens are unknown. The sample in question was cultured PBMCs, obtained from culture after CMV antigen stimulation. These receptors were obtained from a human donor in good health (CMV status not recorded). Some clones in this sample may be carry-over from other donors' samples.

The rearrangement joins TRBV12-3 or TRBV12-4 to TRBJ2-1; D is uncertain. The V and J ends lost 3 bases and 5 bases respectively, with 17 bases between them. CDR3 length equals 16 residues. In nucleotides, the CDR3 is TGTGCCAGCAGTTTTAACCCGGGCAGAGGCGACAATGAGCAGTTCTTC. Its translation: CASSFNPGRGDNEQFF.

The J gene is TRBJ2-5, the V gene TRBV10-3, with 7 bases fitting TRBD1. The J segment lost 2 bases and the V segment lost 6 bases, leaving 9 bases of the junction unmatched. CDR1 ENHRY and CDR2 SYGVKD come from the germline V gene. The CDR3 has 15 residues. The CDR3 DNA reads TGTGCCATCAGGAACTGGGACAGCGATCAAGAGACCCAGTACTTC. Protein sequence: CAIRNWDSDQETQYF.

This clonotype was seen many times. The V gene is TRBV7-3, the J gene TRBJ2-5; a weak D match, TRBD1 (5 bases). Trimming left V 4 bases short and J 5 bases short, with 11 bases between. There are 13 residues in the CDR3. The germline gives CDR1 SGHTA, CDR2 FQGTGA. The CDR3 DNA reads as TGTGCCAGCAGCTCTCTGACAGACGAGACCCAGTACTTC. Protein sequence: CASSSLTDETQYF.

The chain's CDR3 is CSVPPRDRVDNEQFF. CDR3 bases: TGCAGCGTCCCTCCCCGGGACAGGGTGGACAATGAGCAGTTCTTC. V gene TRBV29-1 combines with J gene TRBJ2-1; 9 bases agree with TRBD1. The ends lost 6 bases at V and 5 bases at J; junction bases unmatched: 11. Germline CDR1 and CDR2: SQVTM and ANQGSEA. The CDR3 runs 15 residues.

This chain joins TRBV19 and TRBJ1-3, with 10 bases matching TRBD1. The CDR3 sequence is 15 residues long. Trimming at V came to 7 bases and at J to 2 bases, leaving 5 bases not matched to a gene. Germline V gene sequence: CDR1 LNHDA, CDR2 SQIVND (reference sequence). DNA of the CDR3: TGTGCCAGTACCGGGACAGGGGAGCCTGGAAACACCATATATTTT. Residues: CASTGTGEPGNTIYF.